The 7 T cell receptor beta chains listed next were all sequenced from one sample in a study of cytomegalovirus exposure and HLA in healthy donors. With 60 Vbeta and 13 Jbeta primers, the PCR was carried out. Only in-frame clones appear in the TCRdb table, and some are missing; sequencing was by immunoSEQ multiplex PCR. Here the sample spans 200,000 to 250,000 clones, approximately 82% being singletons. Sequenced material: PBMCs. These receptors all come from a young man in good health and CMV-seronegative.

The chain recombines TRBV5-1 with TRBJ2-7; 9 nucleotides match TRBD2. This CDR3 region has 20 residues. Trimming cost V 2 bases and J 2 bases; bases outside gene matches: 20. Per the germline V gene, CDR1 is SGHRS and CDR2 is YFSETQ. The DNA for the CDR3 is TGCGCCAGCAGCTTCTTGATTTGGCGGGAGGGCCGACTGTTCCCCTACGAGCAGTACTTC. Translating gives CASSFLIWREGRLFPYEQYF.

This chain links TRBV6-4 with TRBJ2-1; TRBD2 matches 10 bases. With V trimmed by 7 bases and J by 5 bases, 17 bases remained unmatched. CDR1 MRHNA and CDR2 SNTAGT come from the germline V gene. The CDR3 is 18 amino acids. The CDR3 loop is CASNHPNEREGRNNEQFF. For the CDR3, the DNA is TGTGCCAGCAACCACCCCAATGAGCGGGAGGGCCGGAACAATGAGCAGTTCTTC.

V and J are TRBV7-9 and TRBJ2-2, with D tentatively TRBD1 (6 bases). The CDR3 length is 14 residues. Trimming pared 7 bases from V and 0 bases from J, leaving 9 bases between. The V gene's germline CDR1 is SEHNR and CDR2 FQNEAQ (reference sequence). CDR3 residues: CASKQGANTGELFF. CDR3 coding DNA: TGTGCCAGCAAACAGGGTGCGAACACCGGGGAGCTGTTTTTT. Complete variable domain (other parts from reference TRBV7-9 and TRBJ2-2): DTGVSQNPRHKITKRGQNVTFRCDPISEHNRLYWYRQTLGQGPEFLTYFQNEAQLEKSRLLSDRFSAERPKGSFSTLEIQRTEQGDSAMYLCASKQGANTGELFFGEGSRLTVL.

The chain employs TRBV19 and TRBJ1-5, with TRBD1 as a possible D gene (5 bases). Germline V CDR1 and CDR2: LNHDA, SQIVND (reference sequence). V was shortened by 4 bases and J by 4 bases, with 11 bases between the two germline ends. The CDR3 is 14 amino acids. The CDR3 sequence is CASSRGSLNQPQHF. CDR3 bases: TGTGCCAGTAGTAGGGGCTCATTGAATCAGCCCCAGCATTTT.

In this sample, this clone turned up a few times. This sequence joins TRBV27 and TRBJ1-1; 8 bases align to TRBD1. V lost 6 bases to trimming and J lost 4 bases; unmatched junction nucleotides: 7. From germline, CDR1 is MNHEY and CDR2 SMNVEV (reference sequence). This CDR3 region has 14 residues. The CDR3 nucleotides are TGTGCCAGCAGATTAGGACAGGGAGGCACTGAAGCTTTCTTT. Protein product: CASRLGQGGTEAFF.

The J gene is TRBJ1-5, the V gene TRBV7-3, with D possibly matching TRBD1 (6 bases). CDR1 SGHTA and CDR2 FQGTGA come from the germline V gene. The CDR3 is made up of 13 amino acids. V shed 5 bases and J shed 4 bases, with 9 bases lying between them. In DNA form, the CDR3 reads TGTGCCAGCAGCCCAGGGGCGAATCAGCCCCAGCATTTT. The encoded protein is CASSPGANQPQHF. Filled out from reference TRBV7-3 and TRBJ1-5, the complete variable domain reads GAGVSQTPSNKVTEKGKYVELRCDPISGHTALYWYRQSLGQGPEFLIYFQGTGAADDSGLPNDRFFAVRPEGSVSTLKIQRTERGDSAVYLCASSPGANQPQHFGDGTRLSIL.

J is TRBJ1-2 and V is TRBV13, with D possibly TRBD1 on 6 matching bases. V lost 3 bases, J lost 0 bases, and 11 bases lay in between. Germline CDR1 PRHDT, CDR2 FYEKMQ (reference sequence). CDR3 size: 15 residues. Written as DNA, the CDR3 is TGTGCCAGCAGCTTCCAGGGGCCAGCTAACTATGGCTACACCTTC. This sequence encodes CASSFQGPANYGYTF.